The 5 T cell receptor beta chains presented below share a single source sample, sequenced in a study of shared clonotypes between healthy human individuals. Clones were sequenced by immunoSEQ multiplex PCR, and TCRdb holds only the in-frame ones, with some missing. The sample lists some 500,000 clones, about 96% seen once, with approximately 0.06% in the top ten. Sequencing was done on a sample of naive CD4+ T cells sorted from blood. Subset specified: CD45RA+ positively selected. These receptor sequences come from a woman in her 30s in good health.

The J gene is TRBJ1-1, the V gene TRBV7-9; TRBD1 aligns across 7 bases. J lost 0 bases, V lost 6 bases, and 4 bases had no gene match. Germline loops: CDR1 SEHNR, CDR2 FQNEAQ (reference sequence). There are 14 residues in the CDR3. DNA for the CDR3: TGTGCCAGCAGGCCGGGACAGTTGAACACTGAAGCTTTCTTT. It specifies CASRPGQLNTEAFF.

This clone was observed once. This rearrangement joins TRBV4-1 to TRBJ2-7; possibly TRBD2 for D (6 bases). The CDR3 has 16 amino acids. The germline gives CDR1 MGHRA, CDR2 YSYEKL. Trimming removed 2 bases at V and 5 bases at J, with 19 bases between. DNA of the CDR3: TGCGCCAGCAGCCAATCCTGGGGGGACCCAAAGAACGAGCAGTACTTC. Amino acid sequence: CASSQSWGDPKNEQYF.

V usage is TRBV6-1 and J usage is TRBJ2-3, with 9 bases aligning to TRBD1. The CDR3 extends over 14 amino acids. CDR1 is MNHNS and CDR2 is SASEGT in the germline V gene. The V gene end was trimmed by 8 bases and the J gene end by 3 bases; junction bases not matched to a gene: 6. The CDR3 DNA sequence: TGTGCCAGCCAATCGGGACAGGGAACAGATACGCAGTATTTT. Translated: CASQSGQGTDTQYF.

This clone was seen only once. The rearrangement links TRBV10-3 to TRBJ1-2; weak D call: TRBD1 (6 bases). The length of the CDR3 is 12 residues. From germline, CDR1 is ENHRY and CDR2 SYGVKD. V lost 6 bases, J lost 4 bases, and 9 bases lay in between. CDR3 sequence: CAIRGGGYGYTF. The DNA of the CDR3 is TGTGCCATCAGGGGAGGGGGCTATGGCTACACCTTC.

The chain uses TRBV9 and TRBJ2-7; D might be TRBD1 or TRBD2, each matching 5 bases. V dropped 5 bases and J dropped 12 bases, with 21 bases sitting between them. CDR3 length: 13 residues. The germline gives CDR1 SGDLS, CDR2 YYNGEE. The CDR3 loop reads CASSATGTSSRYF. DNA of the CDR3: TGTGCCAGCAGTGCCACCGGGACGTCTAGTCGGTACTTC. Using reference TRBV9 and TRBJ2-7 for the parts outside the CDR3, the full variable domain is DSGVTQTPKHLITATGQRVTLRCSPRSGDLSVYWYQQSLDQGLQFLIQYYNGEERAKGNILERFSAQQFPDLHSELNLSSLELGDSALYFCASSATGTSSRYFGPGTRLTVT.